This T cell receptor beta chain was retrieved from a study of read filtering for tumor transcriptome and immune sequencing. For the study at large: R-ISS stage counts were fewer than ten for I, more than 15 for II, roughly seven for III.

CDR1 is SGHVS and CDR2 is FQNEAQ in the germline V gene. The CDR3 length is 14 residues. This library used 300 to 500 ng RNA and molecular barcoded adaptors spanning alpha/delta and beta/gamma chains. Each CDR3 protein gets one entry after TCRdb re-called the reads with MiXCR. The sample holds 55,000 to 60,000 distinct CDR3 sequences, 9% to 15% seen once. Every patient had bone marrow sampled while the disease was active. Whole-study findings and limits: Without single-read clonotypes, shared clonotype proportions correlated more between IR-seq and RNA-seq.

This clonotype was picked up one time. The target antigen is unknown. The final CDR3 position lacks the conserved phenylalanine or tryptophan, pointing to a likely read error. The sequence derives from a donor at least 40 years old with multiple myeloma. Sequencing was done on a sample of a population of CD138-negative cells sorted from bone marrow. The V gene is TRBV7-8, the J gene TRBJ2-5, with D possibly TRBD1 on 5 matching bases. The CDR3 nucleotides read TGTGCCAGCAGCTACGGACAATCTCAAGAGGCCCAGTACCTC. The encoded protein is CASSYGQSQEAQYL.